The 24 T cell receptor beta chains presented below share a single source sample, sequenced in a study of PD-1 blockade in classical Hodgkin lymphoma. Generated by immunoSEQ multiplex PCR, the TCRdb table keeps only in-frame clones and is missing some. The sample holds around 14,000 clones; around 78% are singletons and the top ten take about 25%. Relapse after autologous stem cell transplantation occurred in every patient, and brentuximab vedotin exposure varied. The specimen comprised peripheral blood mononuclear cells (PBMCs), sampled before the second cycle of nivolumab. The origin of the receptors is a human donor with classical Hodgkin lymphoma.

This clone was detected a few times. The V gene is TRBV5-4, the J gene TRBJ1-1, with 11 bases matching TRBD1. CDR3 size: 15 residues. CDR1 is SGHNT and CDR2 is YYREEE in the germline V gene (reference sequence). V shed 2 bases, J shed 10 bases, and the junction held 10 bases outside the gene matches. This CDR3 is CASSLETGQGAGAFF. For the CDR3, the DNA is TGTGCCAGCAGCTTAGAAACTGGACAGGGGGCTGGAGCTTTCTTT. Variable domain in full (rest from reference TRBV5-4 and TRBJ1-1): ETGVTQSPTHLIKTRGQQVTLRCSSQSGHNTVSWYQQALGQGPQFIFQYYREEENGRGNFPPRFSGLQFPNYSSELNVNALELDDSALYLCASSLETGQGAGAFFGQGTRLTVV.

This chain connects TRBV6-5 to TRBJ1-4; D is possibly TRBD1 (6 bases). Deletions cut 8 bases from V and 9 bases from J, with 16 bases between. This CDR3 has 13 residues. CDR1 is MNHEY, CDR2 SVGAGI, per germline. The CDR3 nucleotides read TGTGCCAGCGGTCTACAGGGTAGTAAAAAACTGTTTTTT. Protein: CASGLQGSKKLFF.

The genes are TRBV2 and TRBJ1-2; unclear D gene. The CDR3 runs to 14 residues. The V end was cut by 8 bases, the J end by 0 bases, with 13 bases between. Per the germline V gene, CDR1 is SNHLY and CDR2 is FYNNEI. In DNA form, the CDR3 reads TGTGCCAGCTTAAGAACACCGACTAACTATGGCTACACCTTC. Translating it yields CASLRTPTNYGYTF. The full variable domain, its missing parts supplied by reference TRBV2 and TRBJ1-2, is EPEVTQTPSHQVTQMGQEVILRCVPISNHLYFYWYRQILGQKVEFLVSFYNNEISEKSEIFDDQFSVERPDGSNFTLKIRSTKLEDSAMYFCASLRTPTNYGYTFGSGTRLTVV.

Here the CDR3 reads CASNTVISYEQYF. The CDR3 coding sequence is TGTGCCAGCAATACAGTGATCTCCTACGAGCAGTACTTC. The chain carries TRBV2 and TRBJ2-7, with unresolved D. V was clipped by 7 bases and J by 0 bases, with 10 bases between them. The length of the CDR3 is 13 residues. Germline V gene lookup returns CDR1 SNHLY and CDR2 FYNNEI.

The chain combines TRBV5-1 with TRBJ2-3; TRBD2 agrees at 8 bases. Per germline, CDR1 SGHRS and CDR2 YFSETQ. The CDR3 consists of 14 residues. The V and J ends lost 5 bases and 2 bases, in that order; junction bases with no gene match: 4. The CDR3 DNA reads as TGCGCCAGCAGTGCGGGGGGCTACACAGATACGCAGTATTTT. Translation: CASSAGGYTDTQYF.

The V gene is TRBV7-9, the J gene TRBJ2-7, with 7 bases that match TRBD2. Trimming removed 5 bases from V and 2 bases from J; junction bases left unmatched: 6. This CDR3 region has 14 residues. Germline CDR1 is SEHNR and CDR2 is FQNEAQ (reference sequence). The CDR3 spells CASSPASGAYEQYF. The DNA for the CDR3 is TGTGCCAGCAGCCCCGCTAGCGGTGCCTACGAGCAGTACTTC.

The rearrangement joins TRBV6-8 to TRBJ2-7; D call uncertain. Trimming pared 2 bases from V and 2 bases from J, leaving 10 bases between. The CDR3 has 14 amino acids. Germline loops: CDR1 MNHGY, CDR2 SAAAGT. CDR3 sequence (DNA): TGTGCCAGCAGTTACAATGGCAAGACCTACGAGCAGTACTTC. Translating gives CASSYNGKTYEQYF.

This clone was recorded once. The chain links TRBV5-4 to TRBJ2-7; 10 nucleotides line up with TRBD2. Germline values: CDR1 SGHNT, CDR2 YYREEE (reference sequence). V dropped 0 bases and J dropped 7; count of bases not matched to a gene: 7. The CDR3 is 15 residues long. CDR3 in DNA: TGTGCCAGCAGCTTGGGGACGCGTAGCGGGGGGGAGCAGTACTTC. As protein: CASSLGTRSGGEQYF.

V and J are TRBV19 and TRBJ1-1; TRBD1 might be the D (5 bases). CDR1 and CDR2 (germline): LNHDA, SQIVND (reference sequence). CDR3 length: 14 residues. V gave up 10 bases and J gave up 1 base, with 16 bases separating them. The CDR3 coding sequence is TGTGCCACCGCAAAGGGGCTTCCGAACACTGAAGCTTTCTTT. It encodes CATAKGLPNTEAFF.

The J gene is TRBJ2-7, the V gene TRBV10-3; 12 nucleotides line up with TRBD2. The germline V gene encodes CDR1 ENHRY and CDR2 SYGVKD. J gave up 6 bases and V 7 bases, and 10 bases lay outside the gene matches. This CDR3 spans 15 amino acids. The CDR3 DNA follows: TGTGCCATCATGGTCTTTGGACTAGCGGGGAGCGAGCAGTACTTC. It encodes CAIMVFGLAGSEQYF.

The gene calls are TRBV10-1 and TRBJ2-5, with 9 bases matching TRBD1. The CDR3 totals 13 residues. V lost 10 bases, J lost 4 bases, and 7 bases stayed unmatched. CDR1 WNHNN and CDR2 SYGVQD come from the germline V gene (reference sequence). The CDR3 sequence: CAKGQGVLETQYF. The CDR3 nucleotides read TGCGCCAAGGGACAGGGAGTGTTAGAGACCCAGTACTTC.

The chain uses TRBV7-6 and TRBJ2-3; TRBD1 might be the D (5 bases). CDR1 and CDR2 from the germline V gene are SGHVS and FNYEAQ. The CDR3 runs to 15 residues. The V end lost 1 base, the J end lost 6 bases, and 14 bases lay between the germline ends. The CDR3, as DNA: TGTGCCAGCAGCTTAGGTCTGCAGGGCTCGGATACGCAGTATTTT. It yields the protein CASSLGLQGSDTQYF. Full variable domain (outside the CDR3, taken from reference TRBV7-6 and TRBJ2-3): GAGVSQSPRYKVTKRGQDVALRCDPISGHVSLYWYRQALGQGPEFLTYFNYEAQQDKSGLPNDRFSAERPEGSISTLTIQRTEQRDSAMYRCASSLGLQGSDTQYFGPGTRLTVL.

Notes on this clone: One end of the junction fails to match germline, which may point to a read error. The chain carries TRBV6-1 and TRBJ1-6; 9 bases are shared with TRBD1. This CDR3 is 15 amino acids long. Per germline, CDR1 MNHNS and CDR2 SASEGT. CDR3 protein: CASSSPGTGYSPLHF. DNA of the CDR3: TGTGCCAGCAGTTCCCCCGGGACAGGGTATTCGCCCCTCCACTTT.

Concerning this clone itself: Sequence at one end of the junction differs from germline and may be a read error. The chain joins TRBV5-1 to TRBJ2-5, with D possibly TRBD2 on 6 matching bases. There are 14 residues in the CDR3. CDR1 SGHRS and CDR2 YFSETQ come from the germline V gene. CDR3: CVSSVQGLQETQYF. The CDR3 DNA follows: TGCGTCAGCAGCGTGCAGGGACTCCAAGAGACCCAGTACTTC.

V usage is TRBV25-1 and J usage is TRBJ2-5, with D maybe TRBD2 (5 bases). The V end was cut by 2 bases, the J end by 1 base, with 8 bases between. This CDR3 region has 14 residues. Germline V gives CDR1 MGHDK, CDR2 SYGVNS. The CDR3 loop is CASSEGGSQETQYF. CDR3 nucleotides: TGTGCCAGCAGTGAAGGAGGCAGCCAAGAGACCCAGTACTTC. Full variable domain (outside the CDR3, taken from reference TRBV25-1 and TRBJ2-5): EADIYQTPRYLVIGTGKKITLECSQTMGHDKMYWYQQDPGMELHLIHYSYGVNSTEKGDLSSESTVSRIRTEHFPLTLESARPSHTSQYLCASSEGGSQETQYFGPGTRLLVL.

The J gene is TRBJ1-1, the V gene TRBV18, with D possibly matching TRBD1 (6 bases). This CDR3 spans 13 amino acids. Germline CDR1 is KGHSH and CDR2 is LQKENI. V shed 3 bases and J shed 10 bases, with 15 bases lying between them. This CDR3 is CASSPYFVQGAFF. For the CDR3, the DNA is TGTGCCAGCTCACCCTACTTCGTACAGGGAGCTTTCTTT.

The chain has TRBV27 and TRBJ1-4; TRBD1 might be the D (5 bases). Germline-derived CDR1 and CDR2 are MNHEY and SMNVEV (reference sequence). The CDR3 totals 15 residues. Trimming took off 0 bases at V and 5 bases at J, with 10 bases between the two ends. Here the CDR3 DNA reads TGTGCCAGCAGTTTATCAGGGGCCATAAATGAAAAACTGTTTTTT. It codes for CASSLSGAINEKLFF.

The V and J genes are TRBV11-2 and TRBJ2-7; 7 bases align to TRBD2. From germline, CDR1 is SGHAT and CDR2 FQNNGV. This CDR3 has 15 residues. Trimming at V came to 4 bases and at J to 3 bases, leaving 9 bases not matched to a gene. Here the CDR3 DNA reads TGTGCCAGCAGCTCTAGTGGGGGGGAGAACTACGAGCAGTACTTC. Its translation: CASSSSGGENYEQYF.

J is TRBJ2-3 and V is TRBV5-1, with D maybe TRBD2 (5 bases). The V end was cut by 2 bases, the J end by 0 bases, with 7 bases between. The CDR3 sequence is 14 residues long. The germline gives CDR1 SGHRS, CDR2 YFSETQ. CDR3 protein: CASSLAESTDTQYF. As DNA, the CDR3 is TGCGCCAGCAGCTTAGCGGAGAGCACAGATACGCAGTATTTT.

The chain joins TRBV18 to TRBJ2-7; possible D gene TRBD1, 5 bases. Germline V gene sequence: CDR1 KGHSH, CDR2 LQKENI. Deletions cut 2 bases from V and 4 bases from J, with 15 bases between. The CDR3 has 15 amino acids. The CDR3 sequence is CASSPVPGKAYEQYF. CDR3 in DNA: TGTGCCAGCTCACCAGTTCCAGGGAAGGCGTACGAGCAGTACTTC.

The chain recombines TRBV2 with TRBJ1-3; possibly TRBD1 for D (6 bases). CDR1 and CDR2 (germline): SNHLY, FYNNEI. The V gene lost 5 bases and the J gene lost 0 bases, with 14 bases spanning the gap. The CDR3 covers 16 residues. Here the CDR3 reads CASSPDRFHSGNTIYF. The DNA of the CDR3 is TGTGCCAGCAGTCCAGACAGGTTCCACTCTGGAAACACCATATATTTT. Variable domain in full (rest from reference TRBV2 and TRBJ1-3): EPEVTQTPSHQVTQMGQEVILRCVPISNHLYFYWYRQILGQKVEFLVSFYNNEISEKSEIFDDQFSVERPDGSNFTLKIRSTKLEDSAMYFCASSPDRFHSGNTIYFGEGSWLTVV.

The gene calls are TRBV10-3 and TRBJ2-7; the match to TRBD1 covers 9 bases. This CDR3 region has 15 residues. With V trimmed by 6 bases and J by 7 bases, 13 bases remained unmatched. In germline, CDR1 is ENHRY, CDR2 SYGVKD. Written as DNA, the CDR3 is TGTGCCATCAGATCCCCCGGGACAGGGTCGCGTGAGCAGTACTTC. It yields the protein CAIRSPGTGSREQYF.

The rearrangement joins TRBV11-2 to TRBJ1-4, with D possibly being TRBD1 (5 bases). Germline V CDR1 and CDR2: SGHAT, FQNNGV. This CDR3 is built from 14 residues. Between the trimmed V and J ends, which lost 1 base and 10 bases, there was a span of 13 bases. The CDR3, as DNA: TGTGCCAGCAGCTTAGGAGGGGCTACAGGAAAACTGTTTTTT. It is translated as CASSLGGATGKLFF.

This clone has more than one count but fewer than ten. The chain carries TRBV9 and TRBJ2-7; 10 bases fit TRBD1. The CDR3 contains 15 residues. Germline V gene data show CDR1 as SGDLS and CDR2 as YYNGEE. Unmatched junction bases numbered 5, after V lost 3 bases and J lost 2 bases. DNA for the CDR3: TGTGCCAGCAGCGCGGGACAGGGGCGTACCTACGAGCAGTACTTC. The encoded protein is CASSAGQGRTYEQYF.